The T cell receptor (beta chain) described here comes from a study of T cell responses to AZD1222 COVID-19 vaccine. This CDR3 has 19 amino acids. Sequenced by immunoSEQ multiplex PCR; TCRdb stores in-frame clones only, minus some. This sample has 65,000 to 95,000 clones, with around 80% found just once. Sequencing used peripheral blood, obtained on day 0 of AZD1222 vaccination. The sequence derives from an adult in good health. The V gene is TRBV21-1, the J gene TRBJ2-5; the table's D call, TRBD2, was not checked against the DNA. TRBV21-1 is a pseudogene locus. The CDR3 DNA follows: TGTGCCAGCAGCAGGCCCCTCGGAGCGGGGGGCCCAACTCAAGAGACCCAGTACTTC. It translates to CASSRPLGAGGPTQETQYF.